One sample yielded the 30 T cell receptor beta chains listed below, sequenced in a study of blood T cells in healthy people across ages. A second PCR, run for roughly 7 to 11 cycles, used a sample-barcoded 5' primer plus a J-beta primer mix. TCRdb independently ran MiXCR on the 5' RACE reads; one entry per CDR3 protein. This table holds almost 800,000 distinct CDR3 sequences, nearly 60% found once. Sequenced input: blood. Receptors were obtained from a man aged 25-45 years in good health.

The chain couples TRBV7-2 to TRBJ2-5; no firm D call. The CDR3 is made up of 12 amino acids. Germline CDR1 is SGHTA and CDR2 is FQGNSA. Trimming stripped 6 bases from V and 5 bases from J, with 10 bases between. Here the CDR3 DNA reads TGTGCCAGCAGATACATCGGGGAGACCCAGTACTTC. As protein: CASRYIGETQYF.

This clonotype appeared a single time. The gene calls are TRBV6-5 and TRBJ2-7; a possible D gene is TRBD1 (5 bases). Germline lookup yields CDR1 MNHEY and CDR2 SVGAGI. The CDR3 is 15 amino acids. Trimming left V 6 bases short and J 0 bases short, with 15 bases between. CDR3 amino acids: CASRSTESGSYEQYF. The CDR3 DNA sequence: TGTGCCAGCAGATCGACAGAGTCAGGCTCCTACGAGCAGTACTTC.

This clonotype appeared a few times. V is TRBV14 and J is TRBJ1-2; 9 bases fit TRBD1. In germline, CDR1 is SGHDN, CDR2 FVKESK. Germline trimming cut 3 bases from V and 3 bases from J; bases unmatched to any gene: 8. The length of the CDR3 is 16 residues. Here the CDR3 reads CASSQGGTGPYYGYTF. The CDR3 DNA is TGTGCCAGCAGCCAGGGCGGGACAGGGCCGTACTATGGCTACACCTTC. Complete variable domain (other parts from reference TRBV14 and TRBJ1-2): EAGVTQFPSHSVIEKGQTVTLRCDPISGHDNLYWYRRVMGKEIKFLLHFVKESKQDESGMPNNRFLAERTGGTYSTLKVQPAELEDSGVYFCASSQGGTGPYYGYTFGSGTRLTVV.

This chain links TRBV5-1 with TRBJ1-2; TRBD1 matches 8 bases. The CDR3 runs to 15 residues. Germline V gene lookup returns CDR1 SGHRS and CDR2 YFSETQ. The J segment lost 8 bases and the V segment lost 2 bases, leaving 11 bases of the junction unmatched. The CDR3 sequence: CASSFEDRETHGYTF. As DNA, the CDR3 is TGCGCCAGCAGCTTCGAGGACAGGGAGACTCACGGCTACACCTTC.

J is TRBJ1-2 and V is TRBV6-1; D unclear. The CDR3 is 15 amino acids. The V gene lost 6 bases and the J gene lost 8 bases, with 22 bases spanning the gap. Germline V gene sequence: CDR1 MNHNS, CDR2 SASEGT. This CDR3 reads CASRLPPEEGGGYTF. As DNA, the CDR3 is TGTGCCAGCAGGCTCCCCCCCGAGGAGGGAGGCGGCTACACCTTC.

About this clonotype: A much larger clone is a single base away; this may be a read error. The rearrangement uses TRBV6-1 and TRBJ2-4; no definite D call. CDR1 is MNHNS, CDR2 SASEGT, per germline. Trimming took 5 bases from V and 13 from J, leaving 18 bases between them. This CDR3 has 13 amino acids. In nucleotides, the CDR3 is TGTGCCAGCAGTCCCCAGCCGAGATACAAGCAGTACTTC. Its translation: CASSPQPRYKQYF.

This clonotype came up a few times. The chain carries TRBV2 and TRBJ2-7, with D unresolved. V shed 6 bases and J shed 6 bases, with 9 bases lying between them. CDR1 and CDR2 (germline): SNHLY, FYNNEI. This CDR3 is 11 amino acids long. The CDR3 bases are TGTGCCAGCAGCCTTGTTTTCGAGCAGTACTTC. Its protein product is CASSLVFEQYF.

The chain couples TRBV9 to TRBJ2-5; 10 positions match TRBD2. Germline V CDR1 and CDR2: SGDLS, YYNGEE. The V gene end was trimmed by 3 bases and the J gene end by 11 bases; junction bases not matched to a gene: 13. This CDR3 has 15 residues. The CDR3 sequence is CASSESGRDTNEQYF. CDR3 nucleotides: TGTGCCAGCAGCGAAAGCGGGAGGGATACGAATGAGCAGTACTTC.

This clonotype was counted many times. The V call is TRBV4-2, the J call TRBJ2-3; D might be TRBD2 (5 bases). This CDR3 is built from 14 residues. V was clipped by 0 bases and J by 6 bases, with 10 bases between them. CDR1 LGHNA and CDR2 YNFKEQ come from the germline V gene. The CDR3 sequence: CASSQDSSSDTQYF. CDR3 DNA sequence: TGTGCCAGCAGCCAAGACTCTAGCTCCGATACGCAGTATTTT.

In this sample, this clonotype turned up a few times. The rearrangement links TRBV5-4 to TRBJ2-3; 7 bases match TRBD2. V shed 1 base, J shed 2 bases, and the junction held 4 bases outside the gene matches. Looked up from germline, CDR1 is SGHNT and CDR2 is YYREEE (reference sequence). CDR3 size: 15 residues. The CDR3 nucleotides are TGTGCCAGCAGCTTGCGAGCGGGAACCACAGATACGCAGTATTTT. This codes for CASSLRAGTTDTQYF. The full variable domain, with the rest looked up from reference TRBV5-4 and TRBJ2-3, is ETGVTQSPTHLIKTRGQQVTLRCSSQSGHNTVSWYQQALGQGPQFIFQYYREEENGRGNFPPRFSGLQFPNYSSELNVNALELDDSALYLCASSLRAGTTDTQYFGPGTRLTVL.

The CDR3 reads CASSQDGEYGYTF. The CDR3 coding sequence is TGTGCCAGCAGCCAAGACGGGGAGTATGGCTACACCTTC. The chain joins TRBV6-6 to TRBJ1-2; no clear D. Trimming cost V 6 bases and J 5 bases, with 13 bases left between them. The germline gives CDR1 MNHNY, CDR2 SVGAGI (reference sequence). The CDR3 runs to 13 residues.

This clonotype was recorded a few times. V gene TRBV20-1 combines with J gene TRBJ2-5; no clear D gene. V lost 2 bases to trimming and J lost 4 bases, with 5 bases between them. The CDR3 consists of 11 residues. Per germline, CDR1 DFQATT and CDR2 SNEGSKA (reference sequence). DNA for the CDR3: TGCAGTGCTAGAATTAGAGAGACCCAGTACTTC. Its protein is CSARIRETQYF.

CDR3 in amino acids: CASSAWGESYEQYF. The CDR3 DNA reads as TGTGCCAGCAGTGCCTGGGGCGAATCCTACGAGCAGTACTTC. This chain uses TRBV6-1 with TRBJ2-7; tentatively, D is TRBD1 (5 bases). Germline assignment: CDR1 MNHNS and CDR2 SASEGT. CDR3 size: 14 residues. The germline V and J ends were trimmed by 4 bases and 1 base, with 11 bases remaining between them.

This clonotype has more than one count but fewer than ten. V gene TRBV6-5 combines with J gene TRBJ2-7; TRBD1 aligns across 7 bases. Germline values: CDR1 MNHEY, CDR2 SVGAGI. Trimming at V came to 4 bases and at J to 5 bases, leaving 8 bases not matched to a gene. This CDR3 has 14 amino acids. The CDR3 sequence: CASSFSQGFHEQYF. CDR3 DNA sequence: TGTGCCAGCAGTTTTTCACAGGGGTTTCACGAGCAGTACTTC.

This clonotype was detected many times. This chain links TRBV7-6 with TRBJ2-7; D is undetermined. V lost 5 bases to trimming and J lost 3 bases, with 11 bases between them. The CDR3 is 13 amino acids. Per the germline V gene, CDR1 is SGHVS and CDR2 is FNYEAQ. In DNA, the CDR3 is TGTGCCAGCAGCGGAGATCACCTCTACGAGCAGTACTTC. This gives the protein CASSGDHLYEQYF. Supplemented by reference TRBV7-6 and TRBJ2-7, the full variable domain reads GAGVSQSPRYKVTKRGQDVALRCDPISGHVSLYWYRQALGQGPEFLTYFNYEAQQDKSGLPNDRFSAERPEGSISTLTIQRTEQRDSAMYRCASSGDHLYEQYFGPGTRLTVT.

About this clonotype: One end of the junction fails to match germline, which may point to a read error. The chain carries TRBV7-6 and TRBJ2-7, with D perhaps assigned TRBD1 or TRBD2 (5 bases each). CDR3 length: 15 residues. Germline CDR1 SGHVS, CDR2 FNYEAQ. The DNA for the CDR3 is TGTGCCAGCAGCCTAGCCACAGGTACGGTCTACGAGCAGTACTTC. It translates to CASSLATGTVYEQYF.

The chain is built from TRBV12-3 or TRBV12-4 and TRBJ2-2, with D possibly matching TRBD2 (5 bases). The CDR3 contains 13 residues. The ends were cut back, 8 bases at V and 4 bases at J, with 11 bases in the middle. CDR3 region: CASGSFGTGELFF. The CDR3 nucleotides are TGTGCCAGCGGGAGTTTCGGCACCGGGGAGCTGTTTTTT.

J is TRBJ2-5 and V is TRBV28, with 7 positions matching TRBD1. This CDR3 has 19 residues. Germline values: CDR1 MDHEN, CDR2 SYDVKM. The J segment lost 2 bases and the V segment lost 6 bases, leaving 21 bases of the junction unmatched. CDR3 region: CASSYPYHRGGMGQETQYF. DNA for the CDR3: TGTGCCAGCAGCTACCCCTACCACAGGGGCGGTATGGGGCAAGAGACCCAGTACTTC.

This clonotype was counted a few times. CDR3 sequence: CASSPDRPLSEAFF. CDR3 bases: TGTGCCAGCAGCCCAGACAGGCCGTTATCTGAAGCTTTCTTT. The chain recombines TRBV11-1 with TRBJ1-1, with D possibly being TRBD1 (6 bases). Germline values: CDR1 SGHAT, CDR2 FQDESV (reference sequence). V was clipped by 5 bases and J by 6 bases, with 16 bases between them. The CDR3 sequence is 14 residues long.

The V call is TRBV10-3, the J call TRBJ2-7; D perhaps matches TRBD2 (6 bases). The CDR3 totals 11 residues. The V end lost 4 bases, the J end lost 5 bases, and 6 bases lay between the germline ends. Germline CDR1 and CDR2: ENHRY and SYGVKD. The DNA of the CDR3 is TGTGCCATCAGTGGACTAGACGAGCAGTACTTC. Its translation is CAISGLDEQYF.

This rearrangement joins TRBV10-3 to TRBJ1-2; D ambiguous. The CDR3 is 15 amino acids. V lost 0 bases and J lost 4, with 12 bases in between. Germline V CDR1 and CDR2: ENHRY, SYGVKD. The CDR3 is CAISESGRFSYGYTF. CDR3 nucleotide sequence: TGTGCCATCAGTGAGTCGGGCCGATTCTCCTATGGCTACACCTTC.

This chain connects TRBV24-1 to TRBJ2-2; 8 positions agree with TRBD1. The CDR3 totals 16 residues. Looked up from germline, CDR1 is KGHDR and CDR2 is SFDVKD. The trim removed 7 bases at V and 7 bases at J, leaving 13 bases unmatched. The CDR3 DNA is TGTGCCACCAGCGCTGGACAGGGTGGCTTGAGCGGGGAGCTGTTTTTT. Translation gives CATSAGQGGLSGELFF.

The chain couples TRBV20-1 to TRBJ1-4; D may be TRBD1 (5 bases). Germline CDR1 reads DFQATT; CDR2 reads SNEGSKA (reference sequence). Trimming shortened V by 7 bases and J by 5 bases, and 14 bases separated the two germline ends. The CDR3 length is 13 residues. The chain's CDR3 is CSGEGPQNEKLFF. The DNA of the CDR3 is TGCAGTGGCGAGGGACCACAAAATGAAAAACTGTTTTTT.

The genes are TRBV6-5 and TRBJ2-5; 8 bases align to TRBD1. Trimming cost V 6 bases and J 5 bases; bases outside gene matches: 5. CDR3 size: 13 residues. Germline CDR1 and CDR2: MNHEY and SVGAGI. The CDR3 coding sequence is TGTGCCAGCAGGAAGACAGGGGTGGAGACCCAGTACTTC. Amino acids: CASRKTGVETQYF.

The chain employs TRBV7-8 and TRBJ2-4, with D unresolved. The V gene lost 7 bases and the J gene lost 15 bases, with 16 bases spanning the gap. Germline V gene sequence: CDR1 SGHVS, CDR2 FQNEAQ. This CDR3 region has 11 residues. CDR3 amino acids: CASIPRTVLYF. The CDR3 DNA reads TGTGCCAGCATCCCGAGAACCGTCCTGTACTTC.

V is TRBV6-5 and J is TRBJ2-3; D uncertain. The V end lost 0 bases, the J end lost 3 bases, and 7 bases lay between the germline ends. The CDR3 is 14 amino acids. Germline loops: CDR1 MNHEY, CDR2 SVGAGI. The CDR3 nucleotides are TGTGCCAGCAGTTACTCTAGTAGGACAGATACGCAGTATTTT. This encodes CASSYSSRTDTQYF.

CDR3 loop: CATTSGTLRDEQFF. The CDR3 bases are TGTGCCACCACAAGCGGGACTCTAAGGGATGAGCAGTTCTTC. The J gene is TRBJ2-1, the V gene TRBV18, with 7 bases identical to TRBD2. The CDR3 spans 14 residues. Trimming removed 10 bases from V and 8 bases from J; junction bases left unmatched: 14. Germline assignment: CDR1 KGHSH and CDR2 LQKENI.

This clonotype was seen once. The rearrangement links TRBV20-1 to TRBJ1-2; D unclear. From germline, CDR1 is DFQATT and CDR2 SNEGSKA (reference sequence). V lost 4 bases and J 0 bases, leaving 9 bases between the germline ends. The CDR3 has 13 amino acids. CDR3: CSATGLSNYGYTF. CDR3 in DNA: TGCAGTGCTACCGGCCTGTCTAACTATGGCTACACCTTC.

This clonotype was picked up a small number of times. This rearrangement joins TRBV7-2 to TRBJ2-4; D is unresolved. Deletions cut 4 bases from V and 6 bases from J, with 4 bases between. The CDR3 has 11 amino acids. Germline V gene lookup returns CDR1 SGHTA and CDR2 FQGNSA. Here the CDR3 reads CASSSANIQYF. Written as DNA, the CDR3 is TGTGCCAGCAGCTCAGCAAACATTCAGTACTTC.

The chain has TRBV30 and TRBJ2-6, with TRBD1 matching over 7 bases. The ends lost 4 bases at V and 6 bases at J; junction bases unmatched: 6. The CDR3 length is 14 residues. CDR1 is GTSNPN and CDR2 is SVGIG in the germline V gene (reference sequence). CDR3: CAWNRGQEANVLTF. CDR3 nucleotides: TGTGCCTGGAACAGGGGTCAAGAGGCCAACGTCCTGACTTTC.